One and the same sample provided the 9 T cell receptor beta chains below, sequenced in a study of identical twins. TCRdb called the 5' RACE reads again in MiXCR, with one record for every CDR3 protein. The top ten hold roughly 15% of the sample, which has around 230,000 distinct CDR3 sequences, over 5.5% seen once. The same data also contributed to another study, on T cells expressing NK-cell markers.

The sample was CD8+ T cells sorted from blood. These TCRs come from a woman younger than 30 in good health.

The CDR3 DNA reads TGTGCCAGGGGGACAGGGGGCCAGGCCGAGCAGTACTTC. This sequence encodes CARGTGGQAEQYF. The chain combines TRBV12-3 or TRBV12-4 with TRBJ2-7, with TRBD1 matching over 12 bases. V lost 9 bases to trimming and J lost 6 bases; unmatched junction nucleotides: 6. This CDR3 is 13 amino acids long.

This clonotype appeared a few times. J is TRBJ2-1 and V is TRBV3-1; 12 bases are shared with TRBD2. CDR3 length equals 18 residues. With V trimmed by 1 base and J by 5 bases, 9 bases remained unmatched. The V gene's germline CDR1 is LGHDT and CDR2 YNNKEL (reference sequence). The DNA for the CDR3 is TGTGCCAGCAGCCAAGTCCCCGGACTAGCGGGAACCCACAATGAGCAGTTCTTC. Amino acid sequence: CASSQVPGLAGTHNEQFF.

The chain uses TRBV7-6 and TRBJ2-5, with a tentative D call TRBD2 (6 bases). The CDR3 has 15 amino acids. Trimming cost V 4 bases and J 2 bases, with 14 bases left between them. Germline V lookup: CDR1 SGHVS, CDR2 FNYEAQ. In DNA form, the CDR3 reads TGTGCCAGCAGCTCCAGAGGAGGGGAGCAAGAGACCCAGTACTTC. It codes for CASSSRGGEQETQYF.

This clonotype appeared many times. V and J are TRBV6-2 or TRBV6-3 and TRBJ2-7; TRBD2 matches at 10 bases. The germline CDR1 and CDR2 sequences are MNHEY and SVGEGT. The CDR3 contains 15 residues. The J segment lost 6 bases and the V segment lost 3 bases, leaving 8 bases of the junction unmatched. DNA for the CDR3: TGTGCCAGCAGTTATGAGGCTAGCGGGAGTTCCGAGCAGTACTTC. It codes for CASSYEASGSSEQYF.

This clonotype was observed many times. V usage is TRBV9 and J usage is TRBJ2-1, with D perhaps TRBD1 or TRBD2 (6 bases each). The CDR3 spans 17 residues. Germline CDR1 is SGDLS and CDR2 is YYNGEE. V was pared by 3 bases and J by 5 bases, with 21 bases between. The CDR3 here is CASSGVRGAAAHNEQFF. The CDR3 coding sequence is TGTGCCAGCAGCGGAGTTAGGGGGGCCGCAGCCCACAATGAGCAGTTCTTC.

In DNA form, the CDR3 reads TGTGCCACCAGCAGAGATCAAATTCAGGCGGACCCGGCTCCCTTAGGTGAAAAACTGTTTTTT. Its translation is CATSRDQIQADPAPLGEKLFF. The chain carries TRBV15 and TRBJ1-4; D is unclear. The CDR3 runs 21 residues. The germline V and J ends were trimmed by 0 bases and 7 bases, with 30 bases remaining between them. Germline values: CDR1 LNHNV, CDR2 YYDKDF (reference sequence).

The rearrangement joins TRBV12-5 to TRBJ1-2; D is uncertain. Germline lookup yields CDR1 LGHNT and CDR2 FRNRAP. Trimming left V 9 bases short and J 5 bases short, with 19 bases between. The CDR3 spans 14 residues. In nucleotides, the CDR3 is TGTGCTAGCACACCCCAGGCGGGGTGGTATGGCTACACCTTC. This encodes CASTPQAGWYGYTF. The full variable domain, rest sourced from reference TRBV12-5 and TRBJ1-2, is DARVTQTPRHKVTEMGQEVTMRCQPILGHNTVFWYRQTMMQGLELLAYFRNRAPLDDSGMPKDRFSAEMPDATLATLKIQPSEPRDSAVYFCASTPQAGWYGYTFGSGTRLTVV.

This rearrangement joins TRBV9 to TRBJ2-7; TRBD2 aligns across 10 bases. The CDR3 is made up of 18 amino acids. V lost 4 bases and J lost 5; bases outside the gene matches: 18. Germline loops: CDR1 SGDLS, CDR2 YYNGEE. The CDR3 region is CASSPPVGLAGVSHEQYF. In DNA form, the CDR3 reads TGTGCCAGCAGCCCCCCGGTTGGGCTAGCGGGAGTTTCCCACGAGCAGTACTTC.

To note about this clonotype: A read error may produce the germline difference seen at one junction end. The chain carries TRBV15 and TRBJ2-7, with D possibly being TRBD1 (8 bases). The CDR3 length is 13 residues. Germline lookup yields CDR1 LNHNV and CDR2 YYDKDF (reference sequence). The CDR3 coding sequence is TGTGCCGCCAGCAGCGGGACAGGCTACGAGCAGTACTTC. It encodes CAASSGTGYEQYF.